One T cell receptor beta chain is described in this entry. These data come from a study of blood T cell repertoires in COVID-19. Study in general: The origin of the acute and convalescent COVID-19 samples was the United States, Italy and Spain. From T cells, B-cell-depleted T cells, or PBMCs came the material, which was cDNA or gDNA.

As processed by the authors: Estimated nucleated cell counts came from reference gene primer amplification. Sequencing used immunoSEQ multiplex PCR; TCRdb keeps in-frame clones, though not all of them. V and J calls and clone size follow that table, whereas D and trimming were derived from the DNA. The sample carries 90,000 or so clones, 75% to 90% recorded once. Trimming cost V 6 bases and J 7 bases; bases outside gene matches: 6. CDR1 and CDR2 from the germline V gene are MNHEY and SVGAGI. The CDR3 totals 13 residues. The chain links TRBV6-5 to TRBJ1-2; 9 bases are shared with TRBD1. The sequence derives from a man aged 80 or over with active or convalescent COVID-19. Material: peripheral blood. In DNA, the CDR3 is TGTGCCAGCAGACGCGGGACAGGGCTTGGCTACACCTTC. Its protein product is CASRRGTGLGYTF.